The entry that follows covers one TCR beta chain sequence. The antigen is not known. The record originates from a study of molecular identifiers for immune sequencing clone quantification. Preparation methods for the bulk TCR libraries were those previously described, with listed TCR primers. MiXCR, run by TCRdb on the PCR reads, gives a single entry per CDR3 protein. The sample has over 550,000 distinct CDR3 sequences; over 25% are singletons. Study findings and constraints: Clones above 20 RNA copies contained over 99% of effector molecules and under 1% of naive molecules.

Naive CD8 libraries were made from around 18,000 to 910,000 sorted cells, and they used 10%, 30% or 50% RNA. Naive CD8 T cells were sorted as CD8+CD4-CCR7+CD45RA+. This CDR3 has 15 amino acids. V was cut by 0 bases and J by 0 bases, with 7 bases left in between. CDR1 and CDR2 (germline): SGDLS, YYNGEE. This TCR came from a human donor in good health. Some libraries in this study had Jurkat cell RNA spiked in. The sample taken for sequencing was naive CD8+ T cells from blood, with Jurkat cell RNA spiked in. Subset reported: FACS-sorted CD8+CD4-CCR7+CD45RA+ naive T cells. The chain couples TRBV9 to TRBJ1-5; D might be TRBD1 (5 bases). DNA for the CDR3: TGTGCCAGCAGCGTAGGAGGGGATAGCAATCAGCCCCAGCATTTT. Translation gives CASSVGGDSNQPQHF.